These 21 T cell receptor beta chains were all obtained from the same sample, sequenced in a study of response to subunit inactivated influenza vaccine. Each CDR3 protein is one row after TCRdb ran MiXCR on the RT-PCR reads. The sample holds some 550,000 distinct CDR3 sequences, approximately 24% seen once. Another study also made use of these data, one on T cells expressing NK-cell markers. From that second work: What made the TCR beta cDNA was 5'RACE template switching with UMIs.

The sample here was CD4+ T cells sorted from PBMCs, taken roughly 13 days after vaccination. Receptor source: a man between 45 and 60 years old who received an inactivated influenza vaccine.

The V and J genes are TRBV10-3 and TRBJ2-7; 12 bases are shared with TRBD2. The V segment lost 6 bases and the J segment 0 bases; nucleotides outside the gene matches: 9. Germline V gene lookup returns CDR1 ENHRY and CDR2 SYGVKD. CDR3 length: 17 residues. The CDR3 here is CAIRGGLAGLSSYEQYF. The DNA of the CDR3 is TGTGCCATCAGGGGGGGACTAGCGGGCCTCAGCTCCTACGAGCAGTACTTC.

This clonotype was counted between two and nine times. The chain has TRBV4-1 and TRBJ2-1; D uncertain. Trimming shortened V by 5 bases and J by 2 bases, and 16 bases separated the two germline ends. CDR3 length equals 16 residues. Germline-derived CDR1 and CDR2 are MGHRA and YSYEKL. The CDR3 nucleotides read TGCGCCAGCAGCTCGGCGAAGGGTGCACCCTACAATGAGCAGTTCTTC. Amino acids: CASSSAKGAPYNEQFF.

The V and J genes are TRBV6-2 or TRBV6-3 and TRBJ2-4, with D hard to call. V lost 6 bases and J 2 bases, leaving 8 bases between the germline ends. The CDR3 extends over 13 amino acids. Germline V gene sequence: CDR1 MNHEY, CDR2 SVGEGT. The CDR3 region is CASSHEPKNIQYF. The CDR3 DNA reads TGTGCCAGCAGCCACGAGCCCAAAAACATTCAGTACTTC.

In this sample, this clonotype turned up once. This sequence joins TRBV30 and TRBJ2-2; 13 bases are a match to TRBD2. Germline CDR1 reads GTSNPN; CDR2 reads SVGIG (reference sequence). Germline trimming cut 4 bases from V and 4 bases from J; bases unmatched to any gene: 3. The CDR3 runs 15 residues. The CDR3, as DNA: TGTGCCTGGACCGGACTAGCGGGAGTCACCGGGGAGCTGTTTTTT. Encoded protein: CAWTGLAGVTGELFF. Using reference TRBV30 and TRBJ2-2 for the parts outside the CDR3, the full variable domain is SQTIHQWPATLVQPVGSPLSLECTVEGTSNPNLYWYRQAAGRGLQLLFYSVGIGQISSEVPQNLSASRPQDRQFILSSKKLLLSDSGFYLCAWTGLAGVTGELFFGEGSRLTVL.

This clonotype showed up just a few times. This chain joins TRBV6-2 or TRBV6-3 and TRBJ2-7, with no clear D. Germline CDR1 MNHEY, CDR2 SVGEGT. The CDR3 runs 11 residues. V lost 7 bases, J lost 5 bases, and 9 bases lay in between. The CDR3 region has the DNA TGTGCCAGCAAACTCGTAAACGAGCAGTACTTC. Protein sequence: CASKLVNEQYF.

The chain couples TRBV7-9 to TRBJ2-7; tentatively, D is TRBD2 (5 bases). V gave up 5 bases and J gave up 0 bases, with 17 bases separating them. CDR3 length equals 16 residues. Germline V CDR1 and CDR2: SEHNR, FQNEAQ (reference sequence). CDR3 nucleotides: TGTGCCAGCAGCCGGATTAGGACTTTTAGCTCCTACGAGCAGTACTTC. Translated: CASSRIRTFSSYEQYF.

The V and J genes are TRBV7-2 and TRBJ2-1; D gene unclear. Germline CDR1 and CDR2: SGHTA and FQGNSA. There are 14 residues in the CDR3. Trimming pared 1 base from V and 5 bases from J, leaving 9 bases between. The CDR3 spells CASSLGWGNNEQFF. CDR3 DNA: TGTGCCAGCAGCTTAGGCTGGGGTAACAATGAGCAGTTCTTC.

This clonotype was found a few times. The CDR3 nucleotides are TGTGCCAGCAGCTCCAGGCTTGCCAGGGCAACAGGGGAGACCCAGTACTTC. Residues: CASSSRLARATGETQYF. The chain has TRBV11-1 and TRBJ2-5; possible D gene TRBD1, 6 bases. Trimming pared 4 bases from V and 5 bases from J, leaving 23 bases between. The CDR3 covers 17 residues. Germline V gene data show CDR1 as SGHAT and CDR2 as FQDESV (reference sequence).

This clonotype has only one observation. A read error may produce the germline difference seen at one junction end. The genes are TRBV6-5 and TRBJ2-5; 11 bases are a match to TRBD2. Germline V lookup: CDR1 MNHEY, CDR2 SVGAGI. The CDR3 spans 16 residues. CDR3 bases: TGTGCCAGCAGTTACACACTAGCGGGGGCCCAACAGACCCAGTACTTC. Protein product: CASSYTLAGAQQTQYF.

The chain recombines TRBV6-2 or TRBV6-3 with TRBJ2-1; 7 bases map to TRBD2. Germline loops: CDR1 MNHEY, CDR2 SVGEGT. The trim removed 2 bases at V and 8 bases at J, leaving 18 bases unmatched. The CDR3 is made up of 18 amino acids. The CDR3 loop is CASSYLPSTSVLGDEQFF. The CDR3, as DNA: TGTGCCAGCAGTTACCTTCCGTCAACTAGCGTACTAGGTGATGAGCAGTTCTTC.

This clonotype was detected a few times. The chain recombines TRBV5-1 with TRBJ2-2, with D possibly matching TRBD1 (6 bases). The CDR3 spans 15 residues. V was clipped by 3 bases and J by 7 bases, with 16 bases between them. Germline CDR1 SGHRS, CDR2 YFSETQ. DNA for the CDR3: TGCGCCAGCAGCTCGTCGCCGACAGGCAACGGGGAGCTGTTTTTT. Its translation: CASSSSPTGNGELFF.

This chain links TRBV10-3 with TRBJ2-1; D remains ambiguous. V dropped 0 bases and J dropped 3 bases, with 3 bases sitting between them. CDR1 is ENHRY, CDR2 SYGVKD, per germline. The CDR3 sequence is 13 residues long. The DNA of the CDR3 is TGTGCCATCAGTGAGTCCCTCTACAATGAGCAGTTCTTC. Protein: CAISESLYNEQFF.

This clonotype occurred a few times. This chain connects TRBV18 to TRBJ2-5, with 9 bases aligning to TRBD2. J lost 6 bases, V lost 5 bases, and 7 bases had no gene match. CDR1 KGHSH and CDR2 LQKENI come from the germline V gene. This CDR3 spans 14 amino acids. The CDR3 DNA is TGTGCCAGCTCATCGCGGGGGGGCCTGAAGACCCAGTACTTC. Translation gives CASSSRGGLKTQYF.

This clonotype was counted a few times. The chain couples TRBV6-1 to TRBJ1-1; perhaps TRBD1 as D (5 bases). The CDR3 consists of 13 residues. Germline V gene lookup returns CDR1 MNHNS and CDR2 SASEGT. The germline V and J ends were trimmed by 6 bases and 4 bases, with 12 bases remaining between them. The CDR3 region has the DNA TGTGCCAGCAGAACAGGAAGTATCACTGAAGCTTTCTTT. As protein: CASRTGSITEAFF.

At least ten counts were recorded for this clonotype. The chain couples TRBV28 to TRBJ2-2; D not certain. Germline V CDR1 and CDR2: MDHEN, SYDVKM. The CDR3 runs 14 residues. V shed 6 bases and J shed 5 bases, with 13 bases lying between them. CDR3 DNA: TGTGCCAGCAGGGGCCAGCGAGATACCGGGGAGCTGTTTTTT. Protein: CASRGQRDTGELFF. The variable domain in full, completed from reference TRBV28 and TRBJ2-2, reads DVKVTQSSRYLVKRTGEKVFLECVQDMDHENMFWYRQDPGLGLRLIYFSYDVKMKEKGDIPEGYSVSREKKERFSLILESASTNQTSMYLCASRGQRDTGELFFGEGSRLTVL.

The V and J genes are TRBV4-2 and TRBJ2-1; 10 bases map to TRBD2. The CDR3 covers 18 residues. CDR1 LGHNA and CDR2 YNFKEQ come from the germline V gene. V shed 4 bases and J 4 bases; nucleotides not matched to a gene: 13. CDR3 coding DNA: TGTGCCAGCAGCCCAACCACGTTACTAGCGGGAAGATACAATGAGCAGTTCTTC. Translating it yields CASSPTTLLAGRYNEQFF.

The DNA of the CDR3 is TGTGCCTGGAGTGTTACCTACGGTGCCTACGAGCAGTACTTC. Translating it yields CAWSVTYGAYEQYF. V is TRBV30 and J is TRBJ2-7; D gene ambiguous. The CDR3 runs to 14 residues. The V and J ends lost 0 bases and 2 bases respectively, with 11 bases between them. Germline loops: CDR1 GTSNPN, CDR2 SVGIG (reference sequence).

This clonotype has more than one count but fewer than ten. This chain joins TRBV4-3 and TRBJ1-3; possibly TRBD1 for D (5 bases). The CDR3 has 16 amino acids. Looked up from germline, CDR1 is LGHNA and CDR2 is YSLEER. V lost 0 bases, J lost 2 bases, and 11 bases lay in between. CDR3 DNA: TGCGCCAGCAGCCAAGATCGGCCAGGGACTGGAAACACCATATATTTT. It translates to CASSQDRPGTGNTIYF.

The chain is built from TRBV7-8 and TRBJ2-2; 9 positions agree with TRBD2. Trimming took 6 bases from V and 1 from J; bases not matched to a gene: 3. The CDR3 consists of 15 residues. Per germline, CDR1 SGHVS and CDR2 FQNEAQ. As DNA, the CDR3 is TGTGCCAGCAGTCCGCGGGGGGGGAACACCGGGGAGCTGTTTTTT. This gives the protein CASSPRGGNTGELFF.

The CDR3 loop reads CASSPRESGANNEQFF. The CDR3 DNA reads TGTGCCAGCAGCCCCCGTGAGTCGGGGGCCAACAATGAGCAGTTCTTC. The V call is TRBV7-2, the J call TRBJ2-1; D may match TRBD1 or TRBD2 (6 bases each). The CDR3 spans 16 residues. With 5 bases removed from V and 5 bases from J, the gap between germline ends came to 19 bases. Germline assignment: CDR1 SGHTA and CDR2 FQGNSA.

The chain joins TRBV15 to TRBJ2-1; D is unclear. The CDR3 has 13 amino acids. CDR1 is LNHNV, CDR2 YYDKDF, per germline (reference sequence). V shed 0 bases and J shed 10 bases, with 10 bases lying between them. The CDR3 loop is CATSRDNGGEQFF. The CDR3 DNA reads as TGTGCCACCAGCAGAGATAATGGTGGCGAGCAGTTCTTC.